The 32 T cell receptor beta chains listed next were all sequenced from one sample in a study of CD8+CD57+ T cells in acquired aplastic anemia. Template material for TCR beta VDJ and CDR3 profiling consisted of genomic DNA. TCRdb re-called the reads through MiXCR, storing one row per CDR3 protein. The sample carries about 420,000 distinct CDR3 sequences, about two thirds recorded once. The sample consisted of sorted CD4+, CD8+, or CD8+CD57+ T cells (not recorded which) from PBMCs. These receptors were obtained from a human donor in good health, serving as a control.

This clonotype was seen many times. The chain links TRBV12-3 or TRBV12-4 to TRBJ1-1; D gene unclear. The CDR3 runs to 14 residues. Trimming pared 2 bases from V and 5 bases from J, leaving 12 bases between. In DNA, the CDR3 is TGTGCCAGCAGTTTACCCCTACACGTAACTGAAGCTTTCTTT. It specifies CASSLPLHVTEAFF.

The table lists this clonotype with many counts. The chain has TRBV19 and TRBJ1-5; 7 positions agree with TRBD1. The CDR3 is 16 amino acids. CDR1 and CDR2 from the germline V gene are LNHDA and SQIVND (reference sequence). J lost 1 base, V lost 4 bases, and 7 bases had no gene match. CDR3 coding DNA: TGTGCCAGTAGTAACCACAGGGGACGGAGCAATCAGCCCCAGCATTTT. This codes for CASSNHRGRSNQPQHF.

Remarks on this clonotype: Relative to the germline gene, one junction end is altered; a read error may explain this. The chain has TRBV2 and TRBJ2-7; D remains unclear. The CDR3 spans 15 residues. Germline V gene data show CDR1 as SNHLY and CDR2 as FYNNEI. CDR3 region: CASSRVSIREYEQYF. The CDR3 coding sequence is TGCGCCAGCAGTCGCGTAAGCATTCGAGAGTACGAGCAGTACTTC.

The chain recombines TRBV13 with TRBJ1-1, with D uncertain. Trimming removed 5 bases at V and 1 base at J, with 14 bases between. Germline lookup yields CDR1 PRHDT and CDR2 FYEKMQ (reference sequence). This CDR3 has 15 residues. CDR3 loop: CASSPSFDQNTEAFF. The CDR3 nucleotides are TGTGCCAGCAGCCCCTCCTTCGATCAGAACACTGAAGCTTTCTTT.

The chain is built from TRBV9 and TRBJ1-1; the D is unclear. This CDR3 comprises 13 residues. Trimming cost V 4 bases and J 8 bases, with 15 bases left between them. The germline CDR1 and CDR2 sequences are SGDLS and YYNGEE. CDR3 nucleotides: TGTGCCAGCAGCTTGGGGTCGCGGGCAGAAGCTTTCTTT. It yields the protein CASSLGSRAEAFF. Combining the CDR3 with reference TRBV9 and TRBJ1-1 gives the whole variable domain DSGVTQTPKHLITATGQRVTLRCSPRSGDLSVYWYQQSLDQGLQFLIQYYNGEERAKGNILERFSAQQFPDLHSELNLSSLELGDSALYFCASSLGSRAEAFFGQGTRLTVV.

About this clonotype itself: The junction departs from the called germline gene at one end, perhaps through a read error. The chain has TRBV15 and TRBJ1-2; D might be TRBD1 (5 bases). CDR1 is LNHNV and CDR2 is YYDKDF in the germline V gene (reference sequence). The CDR3 contains 14 residues. CDR3 loop: CASSLSLAGDGYTF. DNA of the CDR3: TGTGCCAGCAGCTTAAGTTTAGCTGGGGACGGGTACACCTTC.

The table lists this clonotype with a few counts. The V and J genes are TRBV29-1 and TRBJ1-1, with D possibly being TRBD1 (6 bases). CDR1 is SQVTM and CDR2 is ANQGSEA in the germline V gene. V was shortened by 7 bases and J by 8 bases, with 17 bases between the two germline ends. The CDR3 extends over 12 amino acids. Here the CDR3 DNA reads TGCAGCGCGCCAATACAGGGCAGGGAAGCTTTCTTT. Protein: CSAPIQGREAFF.

The chain combines TRBV7-2 with TRBJ2-7, with a tentative D call TRBD1 (5 bases). V lost 2 bases and J 7 bases, leaving 24 bases between the germline ends. Per the germline V gene, CDR1 is SGHTA and CDR2 is FQGNSA. CDR3 length: 17 residues. The CDR3 DNA is TGTGCCAGCAGCTTACAAGGGGTCGCCAATCAGCCCCAGGAGCAGTACTTC. It is translated as CASSLQGVANQPQEQYF. Combining the CDR3 with reference TRBV7-2 and TRBJ2-7 gives the whole variable domain GAGVSQSPSNKVTEKGKDVELRCDPISGHTALYWYRQSLGQGLEFLIYFQGNSAPDKSGLPSDRFSAERTGGSVSTLTIQRTQQEDSAVYLCASSLQGVANQPQEQYFGPGTRLTVT.

The chain joins TRBV12-3 or TRBV12-4 to TRBJ2-5, with 11 nucleotides matching TRBD2. This CDR3 spans 15 amino acids. The trim removed 7 bases at V and 5 bases at J, leaving 9 bases unmatched. The CDR3 DNA reads TGTGCCAGCACCCTTAGCGGGGGGGCCGTCGAGACCCAGTACTTC. Translating gives CASTLSGGAVETQYF.

About this clonotype itself: One end of the junction varies from germline; a read error may be responsible. The chain is built from TRBV7-2 and TRBJ2-1; no firm D call. Looked up from germline, CDR1 is SGHTA and CDR2 is FQGNSA. This CDR3 spans 16 amino acids. CDR3: CASSPSSTRGYNGQFF. In nucleotides, the CDR3 is TGTGCCAGCAGCCCAAGCTCTACTCGCGGATACAATGGGCAGTTCTTC.

In regard to this clonotype: The CDR3 ends on some other residue instead of the conserved phenylalanine or tryptophan, so this is likely a read error. It is unclear where the CDR3 begins or ends on the DNA, so no DNA is shown, and the CDR3 is as TCRdb lists it. The gene calls are TRBV2 and TRBJ2-7; the table's D call, TRBD1, has no DNA check behind it. Counting both end residues, the CDR3 totals 14 amino acids. CDR1 is SNHLY, CDR2 FYNNEI, per germline. CDR3 residues: CASSVRAGAHETYY.

Of note for this clonotype: Because it lacks the conserved phenylalanine or tryptophan at the end, this CDR3 is likely a read error. The DNA is left out, because the CDR3 cannot be placed on it with certainty; the CDR3 is given as TCRdb lists it. The chain recombines TRBV7-9 with TRBJ1-2. Germline V CDR1 and CDR2: SEHNR, FQNEAQ (reference sequence). Ends included, the CDR3 has 13 residues. The CDR3 sequence is CASTHTGENRYFG.

Remarks on this clonotype: At one end the junction does not follow the germline gene, possibly because of a read error. The rearrangement joins TRBV2 to TRBJ2-7; 7 bases agree with TRBD1. Germline V lookup: CDR1 SNHLY, CDR2 FYNNEI. The CDR3 covers 14 residues. CDR3 in amino acids: CASSVRQGSYEQYF. In nucleotides, the CDR3 is TGTGCCAGCAGCGTTAGACAGGGCTCCTACGAGCAATACTTC.

The chain links TRBV19 to TRBJ2-7; possibly TRBD1 for D (6 bases). There are 13 residues in the CDR3. CDR1 is LNHDA, CDR2 SQIVND, per germline (reference sequence). Trimming removed 7 bases from V and 6 bases from J, with 16 bases in between. CDR3 nucleotide sequence: TGTGCCAGTAATGGGGACATTACCCTCGAGCAGTACTTC. Translation: CASNGDITLEQYF. The variable domain in full, with the rest retrieved from reference TRBV19 and TRBJ2-7, is DGGITQSPKYLFRKEGQNVTLSCEQNLNHDAMYWYRQDPGQGLRLIYYSQIVNDFQKGDIAEGYSVSREKKESFPLTVTSAQKNPTAFYLCASNGDITLEQYFGPGTRLTVT.

For this clonotype: This may be a read error: a much more frequent sequence differs by one nucleotide. The chain carries TRBV6-4 and TRBJ2-3; tentative D call: TRBD2 (6 bases). This CDR3 contains 17 residues. In germline, CDR1 is MRHNA, CDR2 SNTAGT. CDR3 sequence: CASSDSNRLLASDTRYF. CDR3 sequence (DNA): TGTGCCAGCAGTGACTCGAATCGGTTACTAGCTTCAGATACGCGGTATTTT.

This clonotype was counted ten times or more. The CDR3 DNA reads TGTGCCAGTATGGACAGATCCTTTAGCAATCAGCCCCAGCATTTT. It yields the protein CASMDRSFSNQPQHF. This chain uses TRBV19 with TRBJ1-5; maybe TRBD1 (6 bases). The CDR3 has 15 residues. V was shortened by 7 bases and J by 0 bases, with 13 bases between the two germline ends. Germline V gene lookup returns CDR1 LNHDA and CDR2 SQIVND (reference sequence).

The V and J genes are TRBV25-1 and TRBJ1-2; tentatively, D is TRBD1 (5 bases). Germline V gene sequence: CDR1 MGHDK, CDR2 SYGVNS. CDR3 length: 12 amino acids. V lost 4 bases and J lost 11, with 14 bases in between. Written as DNA, the CDR3 is TGTGCCAGCAGTGGGGACGGAAATAGGTACACCTTC. Its protein product is CASSGDGNRYTF.

Concerning this clonotype itself: The CDR3 does not end in the conserved phenylalanine or tryptophan, so this is likely a read error. No DNA is shown, since the ends of the CDR3 on it are uncertain; the CDR3 is the one TCRdb lists. The chain joins TRBV7-2 to TRBJ2-1; the table names TRBD2, a call not compared with the DNA. Including both end residues, the CDR3 is 12 amino acids long. Looked up from germline, CDR1 is SGHTA and CDR2 is FQGNSA. CDR3: CASSFTLSGGSY.

This clonotype came up many times. V is TRBV29-1 and J is TRBJ2-7; TRBD1 might be the D (6 bases). CDR1 and CDR2 (germline): SQVTM, ANQGSEA. The ends were cut back, 4 bases at V and 2 bases at J, with 12 bases in the middle. The CDR3 has 13 amino acids. CDR3 residues: CSVGGTSPYEQYF. The CDR3 DNA is TGCAGCGTTGGGGGGACAAGCCCCTACGAGCAGTACTTC.

This clonotype was counted between two and nine times. V and J are TRBV19 and TRBJ1-1; maybe TRBD1 (6 bases). There are 14 residues in the CDR3. Germline assignment: CDR1 LNHDA and CDR2 SQIVND (reference sequence). The ends were cut back, 7 bases at V and 4 bases at J, with 16 bases in the middle. CDR3 sequence: CASMRGEFGTEAFF. CDR3 in DNA: TGTGCCAGTATGAGGGGGGAGTTCGGCACTGAAGCTTTCTTT.

The V gene is TRBV11-2, the J gene TRBJ1-6; no reliable D call. CDR1 and CDR2 (germline): SGHAT, FQNNGV. Trimming stripped 0 bases from V and 5 bases from J, with 8 bases between. The CDR3 is made up of 15 amino acids. CDR3 nucleotide sequence: TGTGCCAGCAGCTTAGAAACCCAGCATAATTCACCCCTCCACTTT. It specifies CASSLETQHNSPLHF.

In regard to this clonotype: One end of the junction is discordant with germline, which a read error may explain. This chain links TRBV7-2 with TRBJ1-1; D unclear. Germline CDR1 reads SGHTA; CDR2 reads FQGNSA. The CDR3 has 14 residues. The CDR3 coding sequence is TGTGCCAGCAGCTTCTCAGGACTGAGCACCTACGAGCAGTTT. Encoded protein: CASSFSGLSTYEQF.

This clonotype occurred once. The chain links TRBV7-2 to TRBJ2-6; 11 nucleotides line up with TRBD1. Germline loops: CDR1 SGHTA, CDR2 FQGNSA. V lost 1 base to trimming and J lost 16 bases; unmatched junction nucleotides: 12. The CDR3 extends over 16 amino acids. The CDR3 DNA sequence: TGTGCCAGCAGCTTAGACTCGTTGGACAGGGGGCTTGAACTGACTTTC. As protein: CASSLDSLDRGLELTF.

This clonotype has just one count. The chain joins TRBV20-1 to TRBJ1-6, with no clear D. From germline, CDR1 is DFQATT and CDR2 SNEGSKA (reference sequence). With 0 bases removed from V and 7 bases from J, the gap between germline ends came to 7 bases. The CDR3 consists of 13 residues. The CDR3 loop reads CSARDGGNSPLHF. Written as DNA, the CDR3 is TGCAGTGCTAGAGATGGCGGCAATTCACCCCTCCACTTT.

V gene TRBV4-3 combines with J gene TRBJ2-7, with 10 bases lining up with TRBD1. Trimming cost V 0 bases and J 6 bases; bases outside gene matches: 2. This CDR3 has 14 amino acids. Germline-derived CDR1 and CDR2 are LGHNA and YSLEER. CDR3 nucleotides: TGCGCCAGCAGCCAAGATGACAGGGGGCTCGAGCAGTACTTC. Translation: CASSQDDRGLEQYF.

The V gene is TRBV11-1, the J gene TRBJ2-7; TRBD1 agrees at 10 bases. Germline V gene sequence: CDR1 SGHAT, CDR2 FQDESV (reference sequence). The length of the CDR3 is 18 residues. V dropped 6 bases and J dropped 2; count of bases not matched to a gene: 16. The CDR3 here is CASSRNSAGTGATYEQYF. The CDR3 DNA is TGTGCCAGCAGTCGGAACTCTGCCGGGACAGGGGCGACCTACGAGCAGTACTTC.

The J gene is TRBJ2-7, the V gene TRBV7-2; D not resolved. V lost 3 bases and J lost 0, with 9 bases in between. The length of the CDR3 is 14 residues. Germline V gene data show CDR1 as SGHTA and CDR2 as FQGNSA. This CDR3 reads CASSLKSDSYEQYF. The CDR3 nucleotides are TGTGCCAGCAGCTTGAAAAGCGACTCCTACGAGCAGTACTTC.

About this clonotype itself: The missing conserved phenylalanine or tryptophan at the end of this CDR3 makes a read error likely. The DNA is left out, because the CDR3 cannot be placed on it with certainty; the CDR3 is given as TCRdb lists it. The chain couples TRBV19 to TRBJ1-1; no check of the table's D call, TRBD1, against the DNA was made. CDR1 and CDR2 (germline): LNHDA, SQIVND (reference sequence). The CDR3 is 15 residues long, ends included. CDR3 amino acids: CASSISTKGDTAAFV.

There are many counts of this clonotype. J is TRBJ1-2 and V is TRBV6-1, with D hard to call. The CDR3 loop spans 13 amino acids. Trimming took off 2 bases at V and 5 bases at J, with 9 bases between the two ends. Germline CDR1 reads MNHNS; CDR2 reads SASEGT. The CDR3 DNA sequence: TGTGCCAGCAGTGAATCCGGCATTTATGGCTACACCTTC. It specifies CASSESGIYGYTF.

Comment on this clonotype: One end of the junction varies from germline; a read error may be responsible. The rearrangement uses TRBV7-2 and TRBJ1-2; tentative D call: TRBD1 (5 bases). Germline V gene data show CDR1 as SGHTA and CDR2 as FQGNSA. This CDR3 region has 14 residues. This CDR3 is CASSIRVNGNTKSF. In DNA, the CDR3 is TGTGCCAGCAGCATCAGGGTAAATGGAAACACCAAATCCTTC.

In regard to this clonotype: A much larger clone differs from this one at a single base, so this may be a read error. The chain couples TRBV6-1 to TRBJ2-2, with D perhaps given as TRBD1 or TRBD2 (5 bases each). Germline CDR1 reads MNHNS; CDR2 reads SASEGT. CDR3 size: 14 residues. The CDR3: CASSELRGTGELLF. CDR3 DNA sequence: TGTGCCAGCAGTGAACTAAGGGGCACCGGGGAGCTGCTTTTT.

The chain's CDR3 is CASRRGDVSSYEQYF. For the CDR3, the DNA is TGTGCCAGCAGGAGAGGAGACGTTAGCTCCTACGAGCAGTACTTC. The chain couples TRBV6-5 to TRBJ2-7; D call uncertain. Trimming cost V 6 bases and J 0 bases, with 15 bases left between them. CDR3 size: 15 residues. Germline-derived CDR1 and CDR2 are MNHEY and SVGAGI.